These T cell receptor beta chains were read from a single sample in a study of T cell responses to AZD1222 COVID-19 vaccine. The assay was immunoSEQ multiplex PCR, and TCRdb's table has in-frame clones only and misses some. The table has over 150,000 clones, about 87% seen once. The sequenced sample was peripheral blood, obtained on day 0 of AZD1222 vaccination. These TCRs come from an adult in good health. Each CDR3 is given with its conserved first and last residue. The D gene is left open where the match is weak. Not every row has a clone size; where given, it reads once, few, many or a size class.

clone size: -; J gene: TRBJ1-4; V gene: TRBV7-8; D gene: TRBD1; CDR3 DNA: TGTGCCAGCAGCTCGGCCCAGGACAGGATGGGGGAAAAACTGTTTTTT; CDR3 protein: CASSSAQDRMGEKLFF
clone size: -; J gene: TRBJ1-2; V gene: TRBV6-5; D gene: -; CDR3 DNA: TGTGCCAGCAGTTCGTCCAGGGCCTTTCATGGCTACACCTTC; CDR3 protein: CASSSSRAFHGYTF
clone size: few; J gene: TRBJ1-1; V gene: TRBV3-1/TRBV3-2; D gene: -; CDR3 DNA: TGTGCCAGCTCTAGCGGGGGAGGTGAAGCTTTCTTT; CDR3 protein: CASSSGGGEAFF
clone size: -; J gene: TRBJ1-1; V gene: TRBV19; D gene: TRBD1; CDR3 DNA: TGTGCCAGTAGTATAGCCACCCTCGGACAGGGGTCACGAGCTTTCTTT; CDR3 protein: CASSIATLGQGSRAFF
clone size: -; J gene: TRBJ2-7; V gene: TRBV5-1; D gene: -; CDR3 DNA: TGCGCCAGCAGCTTGGGCTCCTGGATAACCTACGAGCAGTACTTC; CDR3 protein: CASSLGSWITYEQYF
clone size: -; J gene: TRBJ2-2; V gene: TRBV5-1; D gene: -; CDR3 DNA: TGCGCCAGCAGCTTCACAGGGAAGAACACCGGGGAGCTGTTTTTT; CDR3 protein: CASSFTGKNTGELFF
clone size: -; J gene: TRBJ2-5; V gene: TRBV5-8; D gene: TRBD2; CDR3 DNA: TGTGCCAGCAGCTTGGGCTCTAGCGGGGGCCAGGGAGAGACCCAGTACTTC; CDR3 protein: CASSLGSSGGQGETQYF
clone size: -; J gene: TRBJ2-3; V gene: TRBV7-2; D gene: -; CDR3 DNA: TGTGCCAGCAGCTTAGGGGCGAGCGCAGATACGCAGTATTTT; CDR3 protein: CASSLGASADTQYF
clone size: -; J gene: TRBJ2-6; V gene: TRBV4-3; D gene: -; CDR3 DNA: TGCGCCAGCAGCCAAGATGCCGACGTGACAAGCTCTGGGGCCAACGTCCTGACTTTC; CDR3 protein: CASSQDADVTSSGANVLTF
clone size: few; J gene: TRBJ2-1; V gene: TRBV6-2/TRBV6-3; D gene: -; CDR3 DNA: TGTGCCAGCAGTTACGAGGGAGGTGAGCAGTTCTTC; CDR3 protein: CASSYEGGEQFF
clone size: -; J gene: TRBJ1-2; V gene: TRBV5-1; D gene: -; CDR3 DNA: TGCGCCAGCAGCTTATGGGGAGACCATGGCTACACCTTC; CDR3 protein: CASSLWGDHGYTF
clone size: -; J gene: TRBJ1-2; V gene: TRBV3-1/TRBV3-2; D gene: -; CDR3 DNA: TGTGCCAGCAGCCAGGGGTTTAGGGATGGCTACACCTTC; CDR3 protein: CASSQGFRDGYTF
clone size: -; J gene: TRBJ1-5; V gene: TRBV20-1; D gene: -; CDR3 DNA: TGCAGTGCTACTGACGGAGATCAGCCCCAGCATTTT; CDR3 protein: CSATDGDQPQHF
clone size: -; J gene: TRBJ2-7; V gene: TRBV2; D gene: -; CDR3 DNA: TGTGCCAGCACGGAACAGTCCGACGAGCAGTACTTC; CDR3 protein: CASTEQSDEQYF
clone size: -; J gene: TRBJ1-2; V gene: TRBV27; D gene: -; CDR3 DNA: TGTGCCAGCAGTTTATCGTTGCAGGGGAAAAACTATGGCTACACCTTC; CDR3 protein: CASSLSLQGKNYGYTF
clone size: -; J gene: TRBJ2-7; V gene: TRBV18; D gene: TRBD1; CDR3 DNA: TGTGCCAGCTCACCAAGGGGTGGGGGACAGGTATCCTACGAGCAGTACTTC; CDR3 protein: CASSPRGGGQVSYEQYF
clone size: -; J gene: TRBJ1-6; V gene: TRBV21-1; D gene: -; CDR3 DNA: TGTGCCAGGGACAGGGGGCGAGATTCACCCCTCCACTTT; CDR3 protein: CARDRGRDSPLHF
clone size: -; J gene: TRBJ2-2; V gene: TRBV27; D gene: -; CDR3 DNA: TGTGCCAGCAGTTGGGCGAGGCCCCCCACCGGGGAGCTGTTTTTT; CDR3 protein: CASSWARPPTGELFF
clone size: once; J gene: TRBJ1-2; V gene: TRBV2; D gene: -; CDR3 DNA: TGTGCCAGCACCCCGGGACTGTATGGCTACACCTTC; CDR3 protein: CASTPGLYGYTF
clone size: -; J gene: TRBJ2-1; V gene: TRBV12-5; D gene: TRBD2; CDR3 DNA: TGTGCTAGTGGTCTCACCATCCCGGGACTAGGGGACAATGAGCAGTTCTTC; CDR3 protein: CASGLTIPGLGDNEQFF
clone size: -; J gene: TRBJ1-3; V gene: TRBV4-1; D gene: -; CDR3 DNA: TGCGCCAGCAGCCAAGCGGGGATTATTGGAAACACCATATATTTT; CDR3 protein: CASSQAGIIGNTIYF
clone size: few; J gene: TRBJ2-5; V gene: TRBV29-1; D gene: -; CDR3 DNA: TGCAGCGTTTTAGGGCTAGCCGGAGAGACCCAGTACTTC; CDR3 protein: CSVLGLAGETQYF
clone size: -; J gene: TRBJ2-2; V gene: TRBV4-3; D gene: TRBD2; CDR3 DNA: TGCGCCAGCAGCCAAGACGCGAGCGGGGGTAACACCGGGGAGCTGTTTTTT; CDR3 protein: CASSQDASGGNTGELFF
clone size: -; J gene: TRBJ2-5; V gene: TRBV7-7; D gene: TRBD2; CDR3 DNA: TGTGCCAGCAGCGTCGGGGGGTCCGTGCAAGAGACCCAGTACTTC; CDR3 protein: CASSVGGSVQETQYF
clone size: -; J gene: TRBJ1-1; V gene: TRBV3-1/TRBV3-2; D gene: -; CDR3 DNA: TGTGCCAGCAGCCAAGATTCCGGGGTCGCTTTCTTT; CDR3 protein: CASSQDSGVAFF
clone size: once; J gene: TRBJ1-6; V gene: TRBV9; D gene: -; CDR3 DNA: TGTGCCAGCGGAGATAATTCACCCCTCCACTTT; CDR3 protein: CASGDNSPLHF
clone size: -; J gene: TRBJ1-1; V gene: TRBV20-1; D gene: -; CDR3 DNA: TGCAGTGCTAGTAGCGGCCGCGAGGGGAAAGCTTTCTTT; CDR3 protein: CSASSGREGKAFF
clone size: -; J gene: TRBJ2-1; V gene: TRBV19; D gene: TRBD2; CDR3 DNA: TGTGCCAGTAGTGCAACTAGCGGGGTGGGTAATGAGCAGTTCTTC; CDR3 protein: CASSATSGVGNEQFF
clone size: -; J gene: TRBJ1-4; V gene: TRBV3-1/TRBV3-2; D gene: -; CDR3 DNA: TGTGCCAGCAGCCCAACCGGGATACTTGGGGAAAAACTGTTTTTT; CDR3 protein: CASSPTGILGEKLFF
clone size: -; J gene: TRBJ1-1; V gene: TRBV25-1; D gene: -; CDR3 DNA: TGTGCCAGCAGTGGAGCCGACGGGGGGGACACTGAAGCTTTCTTT; CDR3 protein: CASSGADGGDTEAFF
clone size: -; J gene: TRBJ2-2; V gene: TRBV9; D gene: TRBD2; CDR3 DNA: TGTGCCAGCAGCGTAGAGTTGGGACTAGACATGAACACCGGGGAGCTGTTTTTT; CDR3 protein: CASSVELGLDMNTGELFF
clone size: -; J gene: TRBJ1-1; V gene: TRBV11-2; D gene: TRBD1; CDR3 DNA: TGTGCCAGCAGCTTAGATCTCCCCGGGACAGCAACTTTCTTT; CDR3 protein: CASSLDLPGTATFF
clone size: -; J gene: TRBJ2-3; V gene: TRBV19; D gene: -; CDR3 DNA: TGTGCCAGTAGTTTAGGGGGCACAGATACGCAGTATTTT; CDR3 protein: CASSLGGTDTQYF
clone size: -; J gene: TRBJ2-6; V gene: TRBV4-3; D gene: TRBD1; CDR3 DNA: TGCGCCAGCAGCCGCGGACAGGGGACTGGGGCCAACGTCCTGACTTTC; CDR3 protein: CASSRGQGTGANVLTF
clone size: -; J gene: TRBJ2-3; V gene: TRBV4-3; D gene: TRBD2; CDR3 DNA: TGCGCCAGCAGCCAAGATTGGGGACTAAGCACAGATACGCAGTATTTT; CDR3 protein: CASSQDWGLSTDTQYF
clone size: -; J gene: TRBJ1-2; V gene: TRBV6-5; D gene: -; CDR3 DNA: TGTGCCAGCGCGCAGGGACTTTTCTATGGCTACACCTTC; CDR3 protein: CASAQGLFYGYTF
clone size: -; J gene: TRBJ1-6; V gene: TRBV7-2; D gene: TRBD1; CDR3 DNA: TGTGCCAGCAGCTCGCCGGACAGGGGGTGGACACCCCTCCACTTT; CDR3 protein: CASSSPDRGWTPLHF
clone size: once; J gene: TRBJ1-3; V gene: TRBV6-5; D gene: -; CDR3 DNA: TGTGCCAGCAGTAGAACGACAGACTCTGGAAACACCATATATTTT; CDR3 protein: CASSRTTDSGNTIYF
clone size: -; J gene: TRBJ2-1; V gene: TRBV11-2; D gene: TRBD2; CDR3 DNA: TGTGCCAGCAGCTTAGGCTTACTAGCGGGGGGGTTCTACAATGAGCAGTTCTTC; CDR3 protein: CASSLGLLAGGFYNEQFF
clone size: -; J gene: TRBJ1-6; V gene: TRBV7-2; D gene: -; CDR3 DNA: TGTGCCAGCAGCTTTACAGGGCCCACCAACTCACCCCTCCACTTT; CDR3 protein: CASSFTGPTNSPLHF
clone size: -; J gene: TRBJ1-2; V gene: TRBV6-5; D gene: -; CDR3 DNA: TGTGCCAGCAGTTCCGGTGGGCGGCTCTATGGCTACACCTTC; CDR3 protein: CASSSGGRLYGYTF
clone size: -; J gene: TRBJ1-3; V gene: TRBV29-1; D gene: TRBD1; CDR3 DNA: TGCAGCGCGCGGGAACAGGGGACTGGAAACACCATATATTTT; CDR3 protein: CSAREQGTGNTIYF
clone size: -; J gene: TRBJ1-1; V gene: TRBV5-1; D gene: TRBD1; CDR3 DNA: TGCGCCAGCAGCGAAGACAGGGGAATCCCTCCGGCTTTCTTT; CDR3 protein: CASSEDRGIPPAFF
clone size: -; J gene: TRBJ2-5; V gene: TRBV19; D gene: -; CDR3 DNA: TGTGCCAGTAGTATTTCGAGGGCAGAGACCCAGTACTTC; CDR3 protein: CASSISRAETQYF
clone size: -; J gene: TRBJ1-5; V gene: TRBV7-2; D gene: -; CDR3 DNA: TGTGCCAGCAGACGCGACAGTAATCAGCCCCAGCATTTT; CDR3 protein: CASRRDSNQPQHF